This T cell receptor beta chain derives from a study of CD8+CD57+ T cells in acquired aplastic anemia. Looking at the study overall: Mean yield of DNA from sorted CD4+ and CD8+ cells was roughly 3.1 ug.

Patients who underwent sequencing had shown CD8+CD57+ cell expansion by flow cytometry. For CDR3 and TCR beta VDJ profiling, genomic DNA was the template used. TCRdb reprocessed the reads with MiXCR, giving one entry per CDR3 protein. The data show just over 200,000 distinct CDR3 sequences, less than 75% seen once. This CDR3 contains 12 residues. V was trimmed by 2 bases and J by 5 bases, leaving 4 bases between them. Germline lookup yields CDR1 SGHNT and CDR2 YYREEE (reference sequence). The gene calls are TRBV5-4 and TRBJ2-2; D is uncertain. Sequences were obtained from sorted CD4+, CD8+, or CD8+CD57+ T cells (not recorded which) from PBMCs. The source is a human donor with aplastic anemia. The DNA for the CDR3 is TGTGCCAGCAGCTTCTTAACCGGGGAGCTGTTTTTT. The encoded protein is CASSFLTGELFF.